The 30 T cell receptor beta chains in this list originate from one sample, sequenced in a study of OX40 agonist ivuxolimab in advanced cancers. Profiling relied on immunoSEQ multiplex PCR, and the TCRdb table lists in-frame clones only, not all of them. The table includes approximately 94,000 clones, more than 90% detected once. Sequencing used CD4+ or CD8+ T cells sorted from blood, obtained in a trial of the OX40 agonist ivuxolimab. All receptors come from an adult with an advanced solid tumor such as melanoma, head and neck, liver or kidney cancer.

The chain couples TRBV10-2 to TRBJ1-1; possibly TRBD1 for D (5 bases). Trimming cost V 5 bases and J 1 base, with 11 bases left between them. Looked up from germline, CDR1 is WSHSY and CDR2 is SAAADI. The length of the CDR3 is 14 residues. CDR3 DNA sequence: TGCGCCAGCAGTCCACTTGACAGGAACACTGAAGCTTTCTTT. Translation gives CASSPLDRNTEAFF.

This chain uses TRBV27 with TRBJ2-7; no firm D call. Trimming took 3 bases from V and 2 from J, leaving 8 bases between them. Germline V gene sequence: CDR1 MNHEY, CDR2 SMNVEV (reference sequence). This CDR3 comprises 13 residues. The CDR3 loop is CASSFDGTYEQYF. DNA of the CDR3: TGTGCCAGCAGTTTCGACGGAACCTACGAGCAGTACTTC.

This chain uses TRBV4-3 with TRBJ2-1, with D maybe TRBD1 (6 bases). Germline values: CDR1 LGHNA, CDR2 YSLEER. V was cut by 3 bases and J by 5 bases, with 14 bases left in between. This CDR3 region has 15 residues. In DNA form, the CDR3 reads TGCGCCAGCAGCCATGGGGGCGAGGGGGACAATGAGCAGTTCTTC. Translation: CASSHGGEGDNEQFF.

CDR3: CASSRRPDTEAFF. For the CDR3, the DNA is TGTGCCAGCAGCCGCAGGCCTGACACTGAAGCTTTCTTT. V and J are TRBV9 and TRBJ1-1; D gene unclear. This CDR3 comprises 13 residues. Trimming cost V 4 bases and J 3 bases, with 10 bases left between them. The germline CDR1 and CDR2 sequences are SGDLS and YYNGEE.

This chain uses TRBV27 with TRBJ2-7, with TRBD1 as a possible D gene (6 bases). CDR1 is MNHEY, CDR2 SMNVEV, per germline (reference sequence). The CDR3 is 15 amino acids. Trimming removed 5 bases at V and 2 bases at J, with 16 bases between. Here the CDR3 reads CASSPTPTGAYEQYF. Here the CDR3 DNA reads TGTGCCAGCAGTCCTACCCCGACAGGCGCCTACGAGCAGTACTTC.

The genes are TRBV9 and TRBJ1-2; D unclear. Germline V gene data show CDR1 as SGDLS and CDR2 as YYNGEE. The V end lost 0 bases, the J end lost 6 bases, and 15 bases lay between the germline ends. The CDR3 loop spans 15 amino acids. CDR3 amino acids: CASSVDVPASDGYTF. The CDR3 bases are TGTGCCAGCAGCGTAGATGTCCCCGCCTCAGATGGCTACACCTTC.

The V call is TRBV5-1, the J call TRBJ2-1; D not resolved. From germline, CDR1 is SGHRS and CDR2 YFSETQ. V dropped 0 bases and J dropped 0 bases, with 7 bases sitting between them. The CDR3 runs 15 residues. The CDR3 sequence is CASSLDADSYNEQFF. DNA of the CDR3: TGCGCCAGCAGCTTGGATGCGGACTCCTACAATGAGCAGTTCTTC.

The chain combines TRBV5-4 with TRBJ1-1, with 7 bases that match TRBD1. The germline V gene encodes CDR1 SGHNT and CDR2 YYREEE (reference sequence). This CDR3 has 11 amino acids. The chain's CDR3 is CEGRGDTEAFF. CDR3 sequence (DNA): TGTGAAGGCAGGGGGGACACTGAAGCTTTCTTT.

This clone was detected once. This sequence joins TRBV4-1 and TRBJ2-5; maybe TRBD2 (6 bases). V was pared by 2 bases and J by 5 bases, with 15 bases between. CDR3 length: 15 residues. CDR1 and CDR2 from the germline V gene are MGHRA and YSYEKL. The CDR3 sequence is CASSQLSGRVETQYF. The DNA of the CDR3 is TGCGCCAGCAGCCAATTAAGCGGGCGGGTGGAGACCCAGTACTTC.

The rearrangement links TRBV6-5 to TRBJ1-3, with a tentative D call TRBD1 (5 bases). Germline CDR1 reads MNHEY; CDR2 reads SVGAGI. The CDR3 is made up of 15 amino acids. Trimming took 0 bases from V and 4 from J, leaving 10 bases between them. CDR3 sequence (DNA): TGTGCCAGCAGTTACTCCGGGGCTGGAGGAAACACCATATATTTT. This codes for CASSYSGAGGNTIYF.

V and J are TRBV7-6 and TRBJ2-2; the match to TRBD2 covers 11 bases. The CDR3 has 16 residues. Per the germline V gene, CDR1 is SGHVS and CDR2 is FNYEAQ. J lost 5 bases, V lost 5 bases, and 7 bases had no gene match. CDR3 nucleotides: TGTGCCAGCAGCGCACCTAGCGGGGGGAGAACCGGGGAGCTGTTTTTT. It translates to CASSAPSGGRTGELFF.

With respect to this clone: At one end, the junction sequence differs from germline, possibly due to a read error. The rearrangement joins TRBV7-7 to TRBJ1-1, with no clear D. In germline, CDR1 is SSHAT, CDR2 FNYEAQ (reference sequence). This CDR3 has 13 amino acids. Here the CDR3 DNA reads TGTGCTAGCAGCTTATCAGTGAACACTGAAGCTTTCTTT. This gives the protein CASSLSVNTEAFF.

The V and J genes are TRBV5-4 and TRBJ2-7; no definite D call. Germline V CDR1 and CDR2: SGHNT, YYREEE (reference sequence). V lost 3 bases to trimming and J lost 3 bases, with 4 bases between them. The CDR3 runs to 11 residues. The CDR3 nucleotides are TGTGCCAGCAGCTCAGACTACGAGCAGTACTTC. Amino acid sequence: CASSSDYEQYF.

This clone was recorded once. The chain links TRBV13 to TRBJ1-6; 9 bases agree with TRBD1. The germline gives CDR1 PRHDT, CDR2 FYEKMQ (reference sequence). J lost 7 bases, V lost 6 bases, and 4 bases had no gene match. CDR3 length: 14 amino acids. The CDR3 loop reads CASSTGTGNSPLHF. The CDR3 DNA reads TGTGCCAGCAGTACCGGGACAGGGAATTCACCCCTCCACTTT.

The rearrangement uses TRBV19 and TRBJ2-1; 11 positions match TRBD2. The ends lost 3 bases at V and 8 bases at J; junction bases unmatched: 21. The germline V gene encodes CDR1 LNHDA and CDR2 SQIVND (reference sequence). CDR3 length: 20 residues. CDR3 protein: CASSIFGAMLAGGSGDEQFF. CDR3 nucleotide sequence: TGTGCCAGTAGTATTTTTGGGGCCATGCTAGCGGGAGGATCGGGGGATGAGCAGTTCTTC.

V gene TRBV6-1 combines with J gene TRBJ2-5, with D uncertain. The CDR3 is 13 amino acids. Per the germline V gene, CDR1 is MNHNS and CDR2 is SASEGT. V was cut by 6 bases and J by 1 base, with 9 bases left in between. CDR3 sequence: CASRSRVQETQYF. The CDR3, as DNA: TGTGCCAGCAGGAGCCGGGTCCAAGAGACCCAGTACTTC.

The V call is TRBV6-5, the J call TRBJ2-7, with 8 bases matching TRBD1. CDR3 size: 12 residues. V was clipped by 4 bases and J by 6 bases; unmatched bases: 2. CDR1 and CDR2 (germline): MNHEY, SVGAGI. CDR3 in amino acids: CASSFTGGEQYF. CDR3 DNA sequence: TGTGCCAGCAGTTTTACAGGGGGCGAGCAGTACTTC.

This clone was found once. The chain has TRBV4-1 and TRBJ1-4; 7 bases agree with TRBD1. CDR1 and CDR2 from the germline V gene are MGHRA and YSYEKL. J gave up 7 bases and V 3 bases, and 11 bases lay outside the gene matches. The CDR3 length is 16 residues. CDR3 region: CASSHRGQDDGEKLFF. The CDR3 nucleotides are TGCGCCAGCAGCCATAGGGGGCAGGACGATGGTGAAAAACTGTTTTTT.

On this clone itself: Distinct nucleotide sequences in the sample also encode this CDR3. V and J are TRBV13 and TRBJ2-1; D is ambiguous. Germline lookup yields CDR1 PRHDT and CDR2 FYEKMQ (reference sequence). The V end lost 3 bases, the J end lost 7 bases, and 10 bases lay between the germline ends. The CDR3 spans 13 residues. CDR3 in DNA: TGTGCCAGCAGCTTGGGTGGCCGGAATGAGCAGTTCTTC. It yields the protein CASSLGGRNEQFF.

This chain uses TRBV27 with TRBJ2-5; tentative D call: TRBD1 (6 bases). V gave up 7 bases and J gave up 4 bases, with 19 bases separating them. The CDR3 has 15 residues. Germline values: CDR1 MNHEY, CDR2 SMNVEV (reference sequence). CDR3 DNA sequence: TGTGCCAGCACCCGGGTATGGGGGCGCACAGAGACCCAGTACTTC. Residues: CASTRVWGRTETQYF.

The rearrangement uses TRBV7-8 and TRBJ2-3; 8 bases agree with TRBD2. The CDR3 loop spans 13 amino acids. CDR1 is SGHVS, CDR2 FQNEAQ, per germline. V lost 5 bases to trimming and J lost 4 bases; unmatched junction nucleotides: 2. CDR3: CASSPGLADTQYF. CDR3 nucleotides: TGTGCCAGCAGCCCGGGACTAGCAGATACGCAGTATTTT.

The rearrangement links TRBV18 to TRBJ2-5, with D perhaps TRBD1 (6 bases). The germline V gene has CDR1 KGHSH and CDR2 LQKENI. The V end was cut by 5 bases, the J end by 1 base, with 11 bases between. CDR3 length: 14 residues. The DNA for the CDR3 is TGTGCCAGCTCATCCAGGGGTTCCCAAGAGACCCAGTACTTC. Its protein is CASSSRGSQETQYF. The full variable domain, in which reference TRBV18 and TRBJ2-5 provide the parts outside the CDR3, is NAGVMQNPRHLVRRRGQEARLRCSPMKGHSHVYWYRQLPEEGLKFMVYLQKENIIDESGMPKERFSAEFPKEGPSILRIQQVVRGDSAAYFCASSSRGSQETQYFGPGTRLLVL.

This rearrangement joins TRBV5-1 to TRBJ2-7; 7 bases agree with TRBD2. V was pared by 1 base and J by 4 bases, with 11 bases of the junction left unmatched. The V gene's germline CDR1 is SGHRS and CDR2 YFSETQ. CDR3 length: 16 residues. The CDR3 spells CASSLLADTPIYEQYF. The CDR3 nucleotides read TGCGCCAGCAGCTTGCTAGCGGACACGCCGATATACGAGCAGTACTTC. The full variable domain, rest sourced from reference TRBV5-1 and TRBJ2-7, is KAGVTQTPRYLIKTRGQQVTLSCSPISGHRSVSWYQQTPGQGLQFLFEYFSETQRNKGNFPGRFSGRQFSNSRSEMNVSTLELGDSALYLCASSLLADTPIYEQYFGPGTRLTVT.

The chain uses TRBV18 and TRBJ2-7; possibly TRBD1 for D (6 bases). Germline-derived CDR1 and CDR2 are KGHSH and LQKENI. The CDR3 has 13 residues. Trimming removed 2 bases from V and 6 bases from J, with 11 bases in between. The CDR3, as DNA: TGTGCCAGCTCACCAGCCGACAGGTTCGAGCAGTACTTC. This encodes CASSPADRFEQYF.

This chain joins TRBV5-8 and TRBJ2-3, with a tentative D call TRBD2 (5 bases). V dropped 0 bases and J dropped 1 base, with 12 bases sitting between them. Germline values: CDR1 SGHTS, CDR2 YDEGEE. CDR3 size: 16 residues. CDR3 DNA: TGTGCCAGCAGCTTGGAGCCAGCGGACCGCACAGATACGCAGTATTTT. This gives the protein CASSLEPADRTDTQYF.

The chain has TRBV28 and TRBJ2-7, with a tentative D call TRBD1 (6 bases). V lost 4 bases, J lost 2 bases, and 21 bases lay in between. The V gene's germline CDR1 is MDHEN and CDR2 SYDVKM. CDR3 length: 17 amino acids. CDR3 DNA sequence: TGTGCCAGCAGTTCCGACAGGCTCACAAGGATTCCCTACGAGCAGTACTTC. Translating it yields CASSSDRLTRIPYEQYF.

This chain links TRBV2 with TRBJ2-4; 10 bases match TRBD2. J lost 7 bases, V lost 2 bases, and 5 bases had no gene match. The CDR3 is made up of 15 amino acids. Germline V gene data show CDR1 as SNHLY and CDR2 as FYNNEI. CDR3 loop: CASSELAGEFNIQYF. DNA for the CDR3: TGTGCCAGCAGTGAACTAGCGGGAGAGTTCAACATTCAGTACTTC. The full variable domain, completed using reference TRBV2 and TRBJ2-4, is EPEVTQTPSHQVTQMGQEVILRCVPISNHLYFYWYRQILGQKVEFLVSFYNNEISEKSEIFDDQFSVERPDGSNFTLKIRSTKLEDSAMYFCASSELAGEFNIQYFGAGTRLSVL.

V and J are TRBV7-7 and TRBJ2-6; D is undetermined. This CDR3 region has 16 residues. Germline values: CDR1 SSHAT, CDR2 FNYEAQ (reference sequence). Trimming removed 3 bases from V and 5 bases from J, with 14 bases in between. The CDR3 DNA reads as TGTGCCAGCAGCTTCCGAACACAAAGTCGGGCCAACGTCCTGACTTTC. Its protein product is CASSFRTQSRANVLTF.

This rearrangement joins TRBV7-8 to TRBJ1-6, with D maybe TRBD1 (5 bases). Germline CDR1 reads SGHVS; CDR2 reads FQNEAQ. The CDR3 contains 14 residues. V was cut by 7 bases and J by 9 bases, with 16 bases left in between. CDR3 sequence: CASTGGGRGSPLHF. CDR3 nucleotide sequence: TGTGCCAGCACCGGGGGGGGTAGGGGTTCACCCCTCCACTTT.

The chain recombines TRBV5-1 with TRBJ1-3; 7 bases are shared with TRBD1. The CDR3 sequence is 19 residues long. Germline assignment: CDR1 SGHRS and CDR2 YFSETQ. Trimming at V came to 0 bases and at J to 3 bases, leaving 15 bases not matched to a gene. The CDR3 protein is CASSLGGTALGGHGNTIYF. The CDR3, as DNA: TGCGCCAGCAGCTTGGGCGGGACAGCCCTCGGGGGCCATGGAAACACCATATATTTT. Using reference TRBV5-1 and TRBJ1-3 for the parts outside the CDR3, the full variable domain is KAGVTQTPRYLIKTRGQQVTLSCSPISGHRSVSWYQQTPGQGLQFLFEYFSETQRNKGNFPGRFSGRQFSNSRSEMNVSTLELGDSALYLCASSLGGTALGGHGNTIYFGEGSWLTVV.